Listed below are T cell receptor beta chains from one sample, sequenced in a study of blood T cell repertoires in COVID-19. Measured with immunoSEQ multiplex PCR; TCRdb has only the in-frame clones, and not every one. The data show around 140,000 clones, almost 90% seen once. The sequenced sample was peripheral blood. These receptors were collected from a woman in her sixties with acute or convalescent COVID-19. Each CDR3 is given with its conserved first and last residue. The D gene is left open where the match is weak. Clone size is not always given. Where it is, it says once, few, many or a class for expanded clones.

d_gene | j_gene | abundance | v_gene | CDR3nt | CDR3aa
. | TRBJ1-4 | . | TRBV25-1 | TGTGCCAGCACCAACACTGGGGGGGTCGGTGAAAAACTGTTTTTT | CASTNTGGVGEKLFF
TRBD1 | TRBJ1-4 | . | TRBV7-9 | TGTGCCAGCAGCTTCGGGACAGGCCACGAAAAACTGTTTTTT | CASSFGTGHEKLFF
. | TRBJ1-1 | . | TRBV5-1 | TGCGCCAGCAGCTTGGCCGGGGGATTGAACACTGAAGCTTTCTTT | CASSLAGGLNTEAFF
. | TRBJ1-1 | . | TRBV6-2/TRBV6-3 | TGTGCCAGCAGCCGTGGACAGTTGAACACTGAAGCTTTCTTT | CASSRGQLNTEAFF
. | TRBJ1-1 | . | TRBV5-1 | TGCGCCAGCAGCTTGGTAACAGGTAGTGAAGCTTTCTTT | CASSLVTGSEAFF
. | TRBJ1-3 | . | TRBV7-2 | TGTGCCAGCTCCCGGAGGGGTCTCGACGGAAACACCATATATTTT | CASSRRGLDGNTIYF
TRBD1 | TRBJ1-1 | . | TRBV23-1 | TGCGCCAGCAGTCGATTAGACAGGGGGCGCACTGAAGCTTTCTTT | CASSRLDRGRTEAFF
TRBD1 | TRBJ1-2 | . | TRBV9 | TGTGCCAGCAGCGTAGGACAGGGAAGCTATGGCTACACCTTC | CASSVGQGSYGYTF
TRBD1 | TRBJ1-2 | . | TRBV19 | TGTGCCAGTAGAACCGGGACAGGGAGGTATGGCTACACCTTC | CASRTGTGRYGYTF
. | TRBJ2-7 | . | TRBV7-8 | TGTGCCAGCAGCTCCCAGTACGAGCAGTACTTC | CASSSQYEQYF
TRBD1 | TRBJ2-5 | . | TRBV5-1 | TGCGCCAGCAGACAGGACAGGGTTATAGAGACCCAGTACTTC | CASRQDRVIETQYF
. | TRBJ1-3 | . | TRBV28 | TGTGCCAGCAGCCAGCCAAGGGGGAAAGGAGTTATAAACACCATATATTTT | CASSQPRGKGVINTIYF
. | TRBJ1-2 | . | TRBV4-3 | TGCGCCAGCAGCCAAGATTTGGCAGGCTTTAGTGGCTACACCTTC | CASSQDLAGFSGYTF
. | TRBJ2-2 | . | TRBV6-1 | TGTGCCAGCAGTGATTTACAGGTAGTTATCACCGGGGAGCTGTTTTTT | CASSDLQVVITGELFF
. | TRBJ2-7 | . | TRBV29-1 | TGCAGCGTTGGAGATGGATCGGGAAATTACGAGCAGTACTTC | CSVGDGSGNYEQYF
. | TRBJ2-1 | . | TRBV5-1 | TGCGCCAGCGGTGACGGACTAAGCTCCTACAATGAGCAGTTCTTC | CASGDGLSSYNEQFF
. | TRBJ2-3 | . | TRBV5-1 | TGCGCCAGCAGCTTGGCCTCTCCCACAGATACGCAGTATTTT | CASSLASPTDTQYF
. | TRBJ1-2 | . | TRBV24-1 | TGTGCCACCAGTGACCCCGGGCAGGGCGGAAACTATGGCTACACCTTC | CATSDPGQGGNYGYTF
. | TRBJ1-1 | . | TRBV5-1 | TGCGCCAGCAGCTTTGCGGGGAAGAACACTGAAGCTTTCTTT | CASSFAGKNTEAFF
. | TRBJ2-3 | few | TRBV5-1 | TGCGCCAGCAGCTTGAGAGGGAAACCTCCGGGACTGCTCTTACGCACAGATACGCAGTATTTT | CASSLRGKPPGLLLRTDTQYF
TRBD1 | TRBJ1-5 | . | TRBV7-9 | TGTGCCAGCAGTACAGGGGTTAGCAATCAGCCCCAGCATTTT | CASSTGVSNQPQHF
. | TRBJ1-1 | . | TRBV10-3 | TGTGCCATCAGTGATCCTGGCCAGTACACTGAAGCTTTCTTT | CAISDPGQYTEAFF
TRBD1 | TRBJ2-4 | . | TRBV4-1 | TGCGCCAGCAGAAGGACAGGGGACAAAAACATTCAGTACTTC | CASRRTGDKNIQYF
TRBD1 | TRBJ2-4 | . | TRBV18 | TGTGCCAGCTCCTTGACAGGGGCCAACATTCAGTACTTC | CASSLTGANIQYF
TRBD2 | TRBJ2-7 | . | TRBV3-1/TRBV3-2 | TGTGCCAGCAGCACTAGCGAGGTATACGAGCAGTACTTC | CASSTSEVYEQYF
TRBD2 | TRBJ2-3 | . | TRBV15 | TGTGCCACCAGCAGTAGCGGGGGGGGGATTTATACGCAGTATTTT | CATSSSGGGIYTQYF
TRBD1 | TRBJ1-3 | . | TRBV19 | TGTGCCAGTAGCGACTTGGACAGGCCTGGAAACACCATATATTTT | CASSDLDRPGNTIYF
TRBD1 | TRBJ2-1 | . | TRBV7-3 | TGTGCCAGCAGCCAGCAGGGGGCGTCTCCTAATGAGCAGTTCTTC | CASSQQGASPNEQFF
. | TRBJ2-2 | . | TRBV24-1 | TGTGCCACCAGTCTGGGGGCTGCAGGGGTAAGAACCGGGGAGCTGTTTTTT | CATSLGAAGVRTGELFF